Listed below are T cell receptor beta chains from one sample, sequenced in a study of metastatic and nonmetastatic thyroid tumors. TCRdb ran MiXCR on the PCR reads. Among approximately 30,000 clones, around 3.5% were seen once, and the ten largest hold around 2.9%. The sequencing input was blood. These receptors all come from a male donor with papillary thyroid cancer or a benign thyroid nodule (not recorded which). Some clones in this sample may be carry-over from other donors' samples. The CDR3 runs from the conserved cysteine through the conserved F or W. D genes are given only for firm matches. The size field is filled for only some rows; it gives once, few, many or a size class.

>TRBD2|TRBV6-1|few|TRBJ2-2
TGTGCCAGCGGGCGGACTAGCGGGCCCACCGGGGAGCTGTTTTTT
CASGRTSGPTGELFF
>TRBD2|TRBV6-1|medium-sized|TRBJ2-6
TGTGCCAGCAGCTGGCGGGGGGCCGGGGCCAACGTCCTGACTTTC
CASSWRGAGANVLTF
>-|TRBV12-3/TRBV12-4|few|TRBJ2-1
TGTGCCAGCAGTTTAGCGGGAGGCCCGAACAATGAGCAGTTCTTC
CASSLAGGPNNEQFF
>-|TRBV6-1|medium-sized|TRBJ2-3
TGTGCCAGCAGTGAGAACAGGGCGGGGTGGGCAGATACGCAGTATTTT
CASSENRAGWADTQYF
>-|TRBV12-3/TRBV12-4|many|TRBJ2-3
TGTGCCAGCAGTGGGGGGATTGGGGCGGGCGGGGCGGGAGATACGCAGTATTTT
CASSGGIGAGGAGDTQYF
>-|TRBV5-1|-|TRBJ1-1
TGCGCCAGCAGCCCGCCGGGGACTGAAGCTTTCTTT
CASSPPGTEAFF
>-|TRBV6-1|-|TRBJ2-1
TGTGCCACTCAGGGGGGTTACTCCTACAATGAGCAGTTCTTC
CATQGGYSYNEQFF
>-|TRBV20-1|many|TRBJ2-3
TGCAGTGCTAGCTTCGATGATACGCAGTATTTT
CSASFDDTQYF
>-|TRBV2|many|TRBJ2-7
TGTGCCAGCAGTAATTTGGGGCACTCCTACGAGCAGTACTTC
CASSNLGHSYEQYF
>-|TRBV7-6|-|TRBJ2-2
TGTGCCAGCAGCTTGGCTGTACAGCCTAACACCGGGGAGCTGTTTTTT
CASSLAVQPNTGELFF
>-|TRBV5-4|many|TRBJ1-1
TGTGCCAGCAGCCGACAGGTGAACACTGAAGCTTTCTTT
CASSRQVNTEAFF
>-|TRBV12-3/TRBV12-4|-|TRBJ1-2
TGTGCCAGCAGTTTCGGCAGGGGAGGCTATGGCTACACCTTC
CASSFGRGGYGYTF
>TRBD2|TRBV7-2|many|TRBJ2-3
TGTGCCAGCAGCTTAGGCCTAGCGGGGCACACAGATACGCAGTATTTT
CASSLGLAGHTDTQYF
>TRBD2|TRBV7-2|many|TRBJ2-1
TGTGCCAGCAGCTTAGCGGGACTAGCGTACCACAATGAGCAGTTCTTC
CASSLAGLAYHNEQFF
>TRBD1|TRBV3-1|few|TRBJ1-1
TGTGCCAGCAGCCAAGGGGGACAGGGGGCATCCACTGAAGCTTTCTTT
CASSQGGQGASTEAFF
>-|TRBV5-1|many|TRBJ1-1
TGCGCCAGCAGCAAGGACCTCTGGAACACTGAAGCTTTCTTT
CASSKDLWNTEAFF
>TRBD2|TRBV19|-|TRBJ2-7
TGTGCCACATCCTACCGAAGCGGGGTGTACGAGCAGTACTTC
CATSYRSGVYEQYF
>-|TRBV20-1|few|TRBJ1-3
TGCAGCTCACGGGTTGGAAACACCATATATTTT
CSSRVGNTIYF
>TRBD1|TRBV20-1|many|TRBJ1-4
TGCAGTACGACCGGGACAGGGTTAAAACTGTTTTTT
CSTTGTGLKLFF
>-|TRBV5-8|many|TRBJ1-3
TGTGCCAGCAACGCGGGAGGGGCTGGAAACACCATATATTTT
CASNAGGAGNTIYF
>TRBD1|TRBV5-1|medium-sized|TRBJ2-1
TGCGCCAGCAGAGGGACAGGGCCTCGCAATGAGCAGTTCTTC
CASRGTGPRNEQFF
>-|TRBV28|few|TRBJ1-5
TGTGCCAGCAGTCTACAGGGAGGTTATCAGCCCCAGCATTTT
CASSLQGGYQPQHF
>-|TRBV6-2/TRBV6-3|many|TRBJ1-5
TGTGCCACCACAGTTACTCCTCGCCGGGACGGCAATCAGCCCCAGCATTTT
CATTVTPRRDGNQPQHF
>-|TRBV29-1|few|TRBJ1-1
TGCAGCGTTGACAGGGGGAACACTGAAGCTTTCTTT
CSVDRGNTEAFF
>TRBD2|TRBV6-1|-|TRBJ2-7
TGTGCCAGCAGGGCTAGCGGGACCTACGAGCAGTACTTC
CASRASGTYEQYF
>-|TRBV28|many|TRBJ1-1
TGTGCCAGCAGCCTGAATAGGTGGCGGAGGAACACTGAAGCTTTCTTT
CASSLNRWRRNTEAFF
>TRBD1|TRBV12-3/TRBV12-4|few|TRBJ1-5
TGTGCCAGCCTAAGGACAGGGGGCTTTGGTCAGCCCCAGCATTTT
CASLRTGGFGQPQHF